Sequencing of this T cell receptor beta chain was carried out in a study of response to subunit inactivated influenza vaccine. Study conclusions and caveats: T cells newly recruited by each seasonal influenza vaccination are few, the authors suggested.

In germline, CDR1 is SGHTA, CDR2 FQGNSA. V was clipped by 5 bases and J by 5 bases; unmatched bases: 7. This CDR3 is built from 15 residues. This clonotype has just a few counts. Its target is unknown. Each CDR3 protein gets one entry after TCRdb re-called the RT-PCR reads with MiXCR. This sample yields about 570,000 distinct CDR3 sequences, of which around 11% are seen a single time; 10% belongs to the top ten. V gene TRBV7-2 combines with J gene TRBJ2-7, with 12 bases that match TRBD1. This TCR was recovered from a man in his fifties or sixties who received an inactivated influenza vaccine. The material sequenced was PBMCs from blood, taken on the day of vaccination. The CDR3 DNA reads TGTGCCAGCAGCAAATCCCGGGACAGGGGGCACGAGCAGTACTTC. Translating gives CASSKSRDRGHEQYF.